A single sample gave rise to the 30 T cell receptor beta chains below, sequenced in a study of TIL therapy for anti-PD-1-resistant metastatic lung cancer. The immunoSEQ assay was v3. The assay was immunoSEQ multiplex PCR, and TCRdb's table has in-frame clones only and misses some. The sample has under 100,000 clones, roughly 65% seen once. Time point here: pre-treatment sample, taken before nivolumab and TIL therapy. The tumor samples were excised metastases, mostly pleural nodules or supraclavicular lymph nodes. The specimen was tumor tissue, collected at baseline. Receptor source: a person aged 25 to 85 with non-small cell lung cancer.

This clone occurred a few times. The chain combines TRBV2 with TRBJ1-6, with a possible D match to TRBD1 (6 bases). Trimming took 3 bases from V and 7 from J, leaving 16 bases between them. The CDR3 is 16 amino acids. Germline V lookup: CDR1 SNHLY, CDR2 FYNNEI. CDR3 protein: CASSDGGQGRNSPLHF. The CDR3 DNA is TGTGCCAGCAGTGACGGGGGCCAGGGAAGGAATTCACCCCTCCACTTT.

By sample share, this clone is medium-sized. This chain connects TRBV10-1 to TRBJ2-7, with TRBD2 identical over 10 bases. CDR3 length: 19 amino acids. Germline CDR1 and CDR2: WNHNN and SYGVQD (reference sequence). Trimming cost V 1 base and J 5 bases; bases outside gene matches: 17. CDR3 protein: CASSEFSGREAGGPHEQYF. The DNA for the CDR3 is TGCGCCAGCAGTGAGTTCTCTGGGAGGGAAGCGGGAGGGCCCCACGAGCAGTACTTC.

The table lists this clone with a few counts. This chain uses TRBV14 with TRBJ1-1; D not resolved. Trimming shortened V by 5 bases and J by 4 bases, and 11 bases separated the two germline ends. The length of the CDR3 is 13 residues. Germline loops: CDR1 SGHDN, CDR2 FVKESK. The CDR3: CASSKTLGTEAFF. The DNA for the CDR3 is TGTGCCAGCAGCAAGACCCTGGGCACTGAAGCTTTCTTT.

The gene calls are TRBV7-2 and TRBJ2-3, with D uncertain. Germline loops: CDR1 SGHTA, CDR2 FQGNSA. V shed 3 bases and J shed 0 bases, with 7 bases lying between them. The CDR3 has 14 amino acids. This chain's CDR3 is CASSFRSSTDTQYF. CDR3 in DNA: TGTGCCAGCAGCTTTCGGTCTAGCACAGATACGCAGTATTTT.

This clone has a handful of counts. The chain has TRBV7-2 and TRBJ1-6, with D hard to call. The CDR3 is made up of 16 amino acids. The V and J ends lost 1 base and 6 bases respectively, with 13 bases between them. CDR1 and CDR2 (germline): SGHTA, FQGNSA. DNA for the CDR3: TGTGCCAGCAGCTTAGAAAGTATGGTGGGTAATTCACCCCTCCACTTT. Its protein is CASSLESMVGNSPLHF.

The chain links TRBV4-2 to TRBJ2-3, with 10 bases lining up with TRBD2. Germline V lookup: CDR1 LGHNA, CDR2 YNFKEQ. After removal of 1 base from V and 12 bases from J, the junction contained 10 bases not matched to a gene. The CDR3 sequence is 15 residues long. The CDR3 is CASSQGLAGGLFQYF. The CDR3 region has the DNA TGTGCCAGCAGCCAAGGATTAGCGGGGGGCCTCTTTCAGTATTTT.

CDR3 protein: CASSLTSYEQYF. CDR3 DNA sequence: TGTGCCAGCAGCTTGACTTCCTACGAGCAGTACTTC. This sequence joins TRBV7-2 and TRBJ2-7, with D unclear. CDR3 length: 12 residues. The V gene lost 3 bases and the J gene lost 1 base, with 4 bases spanning the gap. Germline CDR1 is SGHTA and CDR2 is FQGNSA. The full variable domain, in which reference TRBV7-2 and TRBJ2-7 provide the parts outside the CDR3, is GAGVSQSPSNKVTEKGKDVELRCDPISGHTALYWYRQSLGQGLEFLIYFQGNSAPDKSGLPSDRFSAERTGGSVSTLTIQRTQQEDSAVYLCASSLTSYEQYFGPGTRLTVT.

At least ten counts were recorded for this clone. CDR3: CASKFGPHTGELFF. The CDR3 DNA reads as TGTGCCAGCAAGTTTGGGCCGCACACCGGGGAGCTGTTTTTT. The chain uses TRBV2 and TRBJ2-2, with D hard to call. The CDR3 extends over 14 amino acids. Germline V gene lookup returns CDR1 SNHLY and CDR2 FYNNEI. V lost 7 bases, J lost 3 bases, and 12 bases lay in between.

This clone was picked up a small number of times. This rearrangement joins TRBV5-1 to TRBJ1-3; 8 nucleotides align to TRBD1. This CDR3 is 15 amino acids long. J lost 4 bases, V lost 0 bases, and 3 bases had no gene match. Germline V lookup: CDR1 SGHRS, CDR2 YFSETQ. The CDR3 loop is CASSLGQGKGNTIYF. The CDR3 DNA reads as TGCGCCAGCAGCTTGGGACAGGGGAAAGGAAACACCATATATTTT.

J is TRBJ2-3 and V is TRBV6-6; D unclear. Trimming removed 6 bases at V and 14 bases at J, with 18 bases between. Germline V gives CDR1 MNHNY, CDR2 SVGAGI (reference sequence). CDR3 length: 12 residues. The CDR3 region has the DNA TGTGCCAGCAGAAGAATGGATGGTCAACCGTATTTT. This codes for CASRRMDGQPYF.

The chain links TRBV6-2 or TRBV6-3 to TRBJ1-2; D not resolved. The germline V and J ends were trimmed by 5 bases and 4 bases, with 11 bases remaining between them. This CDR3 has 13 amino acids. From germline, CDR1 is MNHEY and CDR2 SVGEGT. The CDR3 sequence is CASSRPGVYGYTF. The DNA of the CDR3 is TGTGCCAGCAGTCGACCCGGAGTCTATGGCTACACCTTC.

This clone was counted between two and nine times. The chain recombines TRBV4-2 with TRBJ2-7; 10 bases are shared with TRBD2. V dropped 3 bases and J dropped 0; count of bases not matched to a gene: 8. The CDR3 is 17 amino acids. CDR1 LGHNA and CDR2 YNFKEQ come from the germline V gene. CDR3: CASSQALTSGASYEQYF. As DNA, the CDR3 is TGTGCCAGCAGCCAGGCCCTAACTAGCGGGGCCTCCTACGAGCAGTACTTC.

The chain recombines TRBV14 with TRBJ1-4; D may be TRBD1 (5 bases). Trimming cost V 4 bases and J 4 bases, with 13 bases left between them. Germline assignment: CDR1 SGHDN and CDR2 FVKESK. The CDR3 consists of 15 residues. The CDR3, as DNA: TGTGCCAGCAGCCGTGGGGCGCTTGGTAATGAAAAACTGTTTTTT. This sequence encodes CASSRGALGNEKLFF.

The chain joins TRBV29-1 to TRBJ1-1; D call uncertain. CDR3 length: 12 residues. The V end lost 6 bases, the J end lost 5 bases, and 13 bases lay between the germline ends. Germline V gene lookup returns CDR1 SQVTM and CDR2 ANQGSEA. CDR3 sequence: CSVWPLRTEAFF. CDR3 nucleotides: TGCAGCGTCTGGCCCCTCAGAACTGAAGCTTTCTTT.

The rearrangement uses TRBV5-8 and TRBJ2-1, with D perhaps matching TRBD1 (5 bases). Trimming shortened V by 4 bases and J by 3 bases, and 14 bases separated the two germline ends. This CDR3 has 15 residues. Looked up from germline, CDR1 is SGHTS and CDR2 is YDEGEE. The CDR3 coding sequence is TGTGCCAGCAGCCCCCGGACCAGGGACTACAATGAGCAGTTCTTC. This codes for CASSPRTRDYNEQFF.

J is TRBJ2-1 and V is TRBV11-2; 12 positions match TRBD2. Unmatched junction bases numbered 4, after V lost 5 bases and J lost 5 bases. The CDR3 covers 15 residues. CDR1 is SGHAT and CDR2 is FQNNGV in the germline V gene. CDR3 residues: CASSASGGENNEQFF. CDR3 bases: TGTGCCAGCAGCGCTAGCGGGGGGGAAAACAATGAGCAGTTCTTC. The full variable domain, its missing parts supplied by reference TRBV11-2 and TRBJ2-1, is EAGVAQSPRYKIIEKRQSVAFWCNPISGHATLYWYQQILGQGPKLLIQFQNNGVVDDSQLPKDRFSAERLKGVDSTLKIQPAKLEDSAVYLCASSASGGENNEQFFGPGTRLTVL.

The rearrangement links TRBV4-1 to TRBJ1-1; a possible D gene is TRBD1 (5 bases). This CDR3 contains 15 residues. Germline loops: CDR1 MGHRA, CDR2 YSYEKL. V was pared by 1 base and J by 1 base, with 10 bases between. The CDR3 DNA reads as TGCGCCAGCAGCCAAGTTGGGACGGCGAACACTGAAGCTTTCTTT. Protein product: CASSQVGTANTEAFF.

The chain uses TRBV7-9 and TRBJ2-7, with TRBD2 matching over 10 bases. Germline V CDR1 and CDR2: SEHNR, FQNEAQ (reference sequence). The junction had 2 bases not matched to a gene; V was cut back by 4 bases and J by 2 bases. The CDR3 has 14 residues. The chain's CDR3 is CASSWTSGTYEQYF. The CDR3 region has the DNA TGTGCCAGCAGCTGGACTAGCGGAACCTACGAGCAGTACTTC.

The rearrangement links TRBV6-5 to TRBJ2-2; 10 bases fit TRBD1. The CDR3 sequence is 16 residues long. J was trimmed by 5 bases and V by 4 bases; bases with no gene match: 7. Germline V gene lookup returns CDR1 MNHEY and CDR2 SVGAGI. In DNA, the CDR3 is TGTGCCAGCAGTTTAGGGAGGACAGGGGGGACCGGGGAGCTGTTTTTT. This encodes CASSLGRTGGTGELFF.

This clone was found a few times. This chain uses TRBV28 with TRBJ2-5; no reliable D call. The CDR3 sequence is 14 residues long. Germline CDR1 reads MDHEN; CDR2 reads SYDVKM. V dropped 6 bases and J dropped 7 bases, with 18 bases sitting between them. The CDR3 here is CASRPGPLLGTQYF. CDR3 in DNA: TGTGCCAGCAGACCGGGCCCGCTCTTAGGGACCCAGTACTTC.

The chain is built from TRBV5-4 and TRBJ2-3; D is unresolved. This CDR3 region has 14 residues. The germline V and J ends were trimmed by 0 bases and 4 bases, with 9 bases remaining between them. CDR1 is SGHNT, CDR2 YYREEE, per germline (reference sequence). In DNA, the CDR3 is TGTGCCAGCAGCTTGGACCCGGGCTCAGATACGCAGTATTTT. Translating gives CASSLDPGSDTQYF.

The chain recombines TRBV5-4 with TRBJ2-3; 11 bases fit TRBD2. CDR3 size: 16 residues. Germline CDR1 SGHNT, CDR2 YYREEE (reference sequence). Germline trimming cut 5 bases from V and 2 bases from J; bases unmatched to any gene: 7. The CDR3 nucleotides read TGTGCCAGCAGTTCGCGACTAGCGGGGATCACAGATACGCAGTATTTT. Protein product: CASSSRLAGITDTQYF.

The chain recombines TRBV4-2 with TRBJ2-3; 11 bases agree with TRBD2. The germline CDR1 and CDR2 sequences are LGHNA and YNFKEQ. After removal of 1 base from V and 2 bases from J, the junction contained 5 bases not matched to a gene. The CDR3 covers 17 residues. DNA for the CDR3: TGTGCCAGCAGCCAAGCCCTTAGCGGGGGGGACACAGATACGCAGTATTTT. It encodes CASSQALSGGDTDTQYF.

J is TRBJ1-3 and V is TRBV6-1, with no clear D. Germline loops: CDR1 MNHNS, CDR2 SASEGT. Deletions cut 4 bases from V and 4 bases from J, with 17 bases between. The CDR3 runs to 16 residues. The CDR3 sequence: CASSASHVLGGNTIYF. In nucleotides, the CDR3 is TGTGCCAGCAGTGCCTCCCACGTCCTCGGAGGAAACACCATATATTTT.

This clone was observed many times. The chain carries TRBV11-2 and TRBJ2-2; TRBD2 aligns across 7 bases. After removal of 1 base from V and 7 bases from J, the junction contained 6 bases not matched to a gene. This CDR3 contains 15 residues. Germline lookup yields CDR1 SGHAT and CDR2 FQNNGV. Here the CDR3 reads CASSLVGGPFGELFF. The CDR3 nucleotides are TGTGCCAGCAGCTTAGTGGGAGGGCCGTTCGGGGAGCTGTTTTTT.

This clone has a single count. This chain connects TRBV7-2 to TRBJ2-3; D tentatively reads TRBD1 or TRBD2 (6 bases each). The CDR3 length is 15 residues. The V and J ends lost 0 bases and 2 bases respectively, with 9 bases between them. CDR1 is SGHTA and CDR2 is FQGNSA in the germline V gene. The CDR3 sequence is CASSLAPGATDTQYF. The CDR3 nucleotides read TGTGCCAGCAGCTTAGCGCCGGGGGCCACAGATACGCAGTATTTT.

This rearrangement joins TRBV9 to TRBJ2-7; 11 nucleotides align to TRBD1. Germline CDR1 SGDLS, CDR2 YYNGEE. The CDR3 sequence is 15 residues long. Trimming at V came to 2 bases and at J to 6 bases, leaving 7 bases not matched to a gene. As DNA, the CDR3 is TGTGCCAGCAGCGTCCGGGACAGGGGGTCTCGCGAGCAGTACTTC. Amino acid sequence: CASSVRDRGSREQYF.

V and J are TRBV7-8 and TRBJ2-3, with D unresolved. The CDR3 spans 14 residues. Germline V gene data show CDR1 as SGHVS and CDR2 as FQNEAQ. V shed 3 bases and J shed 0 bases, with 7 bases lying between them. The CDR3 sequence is CASSLDGSTDTQYF. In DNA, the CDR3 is TGTGCCAGCAGCTTGGACGGTAGCACAGATACGCAGTATTTT.

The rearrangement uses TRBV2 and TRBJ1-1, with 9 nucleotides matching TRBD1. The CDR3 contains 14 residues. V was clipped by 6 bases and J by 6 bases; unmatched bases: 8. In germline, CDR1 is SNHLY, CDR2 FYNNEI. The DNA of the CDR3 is TGTGCCAGCAGAACTATTACAGGGGGCTCTGAAGCTTTCTTT. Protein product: CASRTITGGSEAFF.

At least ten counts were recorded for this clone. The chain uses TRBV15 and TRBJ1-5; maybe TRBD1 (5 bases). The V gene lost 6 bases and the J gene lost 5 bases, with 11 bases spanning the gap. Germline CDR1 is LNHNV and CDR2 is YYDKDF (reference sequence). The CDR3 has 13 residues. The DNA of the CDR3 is TGTGCCACCAGTCCGGGGCCGGATCAGCCCCAGCATTTT. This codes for CATSPGPDQPQHF.